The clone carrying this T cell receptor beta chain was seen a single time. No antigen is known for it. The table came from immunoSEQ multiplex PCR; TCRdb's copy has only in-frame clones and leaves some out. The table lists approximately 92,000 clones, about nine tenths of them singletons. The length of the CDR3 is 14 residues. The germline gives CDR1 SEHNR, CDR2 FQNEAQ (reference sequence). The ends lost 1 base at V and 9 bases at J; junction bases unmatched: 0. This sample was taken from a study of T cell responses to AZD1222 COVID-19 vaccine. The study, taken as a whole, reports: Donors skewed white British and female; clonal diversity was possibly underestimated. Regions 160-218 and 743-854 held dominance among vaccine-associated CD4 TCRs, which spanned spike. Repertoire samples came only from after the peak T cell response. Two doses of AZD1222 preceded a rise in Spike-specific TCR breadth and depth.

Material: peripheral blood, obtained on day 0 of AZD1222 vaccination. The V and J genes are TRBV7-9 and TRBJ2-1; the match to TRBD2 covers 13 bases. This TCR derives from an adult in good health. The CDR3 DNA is TGTGCCAGCAGCTTAGGACTAGCGGGAGGTGAGCAGTTCTTC. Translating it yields CASSLGLAGGEQFF.